Listed here are 22 T cell receptor beta chains from one sample, sequenced in a study of PD-1 blockade in mismatch repair-deficient tumors. Noted time point: approximately 9-day in vitro stimulation with candidate neoantigen peptide 6. Sequencing used immunoSEQ multiplex PCR; TCRdb keeps in-frame clones, though not all of them. The data contain about 14,000 clones, approximately 90% of them seen just once; the ten biggest clones take up around 4.9%. Their recognized antigens are unknown. Sequencing used cells cultured in vitro, obtained from a patient treated with pembrolizumab. The origin of the receptors is an adult with mismatch repair-deficient cancer.

The chain employs TRBV4-1 and TRBJ2-3; D uncertain. Trimming left V 3 bases short and J 6 bases short, with 13 bases between. The CDR3 is 14 residues long. The germline V gene has CDR1 MGHRA and CDR2 YSYEKL. CDR3 coding DNA: TGCGCCAGCAGCCACACGTCCCCGGAGGATACGCAGTATTTT. Its protein product is CASSHTSPEDTQYF.

V is TRBV7-3 and J is TRBJ2-7; TRBD2 agrees at 9 bases. Germline CDR1 and CDR2: SGHTA and FQGTGA. There are 15 residues in the CDR3. Trimming cost V 1 base and J 3 bases; bases outside gene matches: 4. The CDR3 nucleotides are TGTGCCAGCAGCTTAATCCTAGCGGGAAGCTACGAGCAGTACTTC. This encodes CASSLILAGSYEQYF.

The rearrangement uses TRBV28 and TRBJ1-5, with D possibly TRBD1 on 6 matching bases. Trimming cost V 3 bases and J 5 bases, with 14 bases left between them. Germline lookup yields CDR1 MDHEN and CDR2 SYDVKM. The CDR3 spans 15 residues. The CDR3 nucleotides are TGTGCCAGCAGTTTTTCCACAGGGAGAGATCAGCCCCAGCATTTT. Translating it yields CASSFSTGRDQPQHF. Full variable domain (outside the CDR3, taken from reference TRBV28 and TRBJ1-5): DVKVTQSSRYLVKRTGEKVFLECVQDMDHENMFWYRQDPGLGLRLIYFSYDVKMKEKGDIPEGYSVSREKKERFSLILESASTNQTSMYLCASSFSTGRDQPQHFGDGTRLSIL.

The chain joins TRBV27 to TRBJ2-7; D gene ambiguous. Germline V gene lookup returns CDR1 MNHEY and CDR2 SMNVEV (reference sequence). Trimming left V 0 bases short and J 3 bases short, with 9 bases between. This CDR3 contains 14 residues. The DNA for the CDR3 is TGTGCCAGCAGTTTATCCATCCTAGGCTACGAGCAGTACTTC. This codes for CASSLSILGYEQYF.

A single count supports this clone. This rearrangement joins TRBV10-3 to TRBJ1-1, with 8 nucleotides matching TRBD1. Germline values: CDR1 ENHRY, CDR2 SYGVKD. CDR3 size: 16 residues. J was trimmed by 5 bases and V by 3 bases; bases with no gene match: 11. The CDR3 DNA reads as TGTGCCATCAGTGACCGTCGACAGGGGAGAGGTACTGAAGCTTTCTTT. It is translated as CAISDRRQGRGTEAFF.

V is TRBV28 and J is TRBJ2-4; TRBD1 is a possible D gene (6 bases). The V end lost 5 bases, the J end lost 0 bases, and 17 bases lay between the germline ends. The germline V gene encodes CDR1 MDHEN and CDR2 SYDVKM. CDR3 length: 17 residues. The CDR3: CASSPPGQILAKNIQYF. The CDR3 DNA reads as TGTGCCAGCAGTCCTCCGGGACAAATACTAGCCAAAAACATTCAGTACTTC. The complete variable domain, with remaining parts taken from reference TRBV28 and TRBJ2-4, reads DVKVTQSSRYLVKRTGEKVFLECVQDMDHENMFWYRQDPGLGLRLIYFSYDVKMKEKGDIPEGYSVSREKKERFSLILESASTNQTSMYLCASSPPGQILAKNIQYFGAGTRLSVL.

The chain carries TRBV11-2 and TRBJ1-4; D is uncertain. Germline CDR1 SGHAT, CDR2 FQNNGV. The ends were cut back, 3 bases at V and 7 bases at J, with 12 bases in the middle. This CDR3 is built from 14 residues. CDR3 DNA: TGTGCCAGCAGCTTTAGTTTGGGAGGTGAAAAACTGTTTTTT. The encoded protein is CASSFSLGGEKLFF.

This chain joins TRBV7-6 and TRBJ1-1; 7 bases agree with TRBD1. J was trimmed by 3 bases and V by 3 bases; bases with no gene match: 1. CDR3 length: 13 amino acids. In germline, CDR1 is SGHVS, CDR2 FNYEAQ. The CDR3: CASSLRGHTEAFF. In DNA, the CDR3 is TGTGCCAGCAGCTTGAGGGGGCACACTGAAGCTTTCTTT.

The J gene is TRBJ2-7, the V gene TRBV11-2, with D perhaps matching TRBD2 (6 bases). The V and J ends lost 5 bases and 4 bases respectively, with 21 bases between them. Germline CDR1 is SGHAT and CDR2 is FQNNGV. The CDR3 runs to 16 residues. CDR3 bases: TGTGCCAGCAGCCTCGGGGCGGGGTCGCGGGGATACGAGCAGTACTTC. It is translated as CASSLGAGSRGYEQYF.

This clone turned up a few times. The rearrangement joins TRBV7-2 to TRBJ2-5; D may be TRBD1 (5 bases). Trimming cost V 5 bases and J 1 base, with 14 bases left between them. The CDR3 extends over 15 amino acids. Germline V gene sequence: CDR1 SGHTA, CDR2 FQGNSA. CDR3 DNA sequence: TGTGCCAGCAGCCTAGGGGCGACAGCCCAAGAGACCCAGTACTTC. Translated, it gives CASSLGATAQETQYF.

As DNA, the CDR3 is TGCGCCAGCAGCTTGAACCTTCCCCAGGAGACCCAGTACTTC. Residues: CASSLNLPQETQYF. This chain uses TRBV5-1 with TRBJ2-5; D is uncertain. The V gene lost 1 base and the J gene lost 5 bases, with 12 bases spanning the gap. The germline V gene has CDR1 SGHRS and CDR2 YFSETQ. CDR3 length equals 14 residues.

This chain joins TRBV7-3 and TRBJ2-1; 8 bases agree with TRBD1. Germline V gives CDR1 SGHTA, CDR2 FQGTGA. This CDR3 region has 15 residues. Trimming removed 5 bases from V and 3 bases from J; junction bases left unmatched: 6. This CDR3 is CASSPYRGNYNEQFF. CDR3 DNA: TGTGCCAGCAGCCCCTACAGGGGGAACTACAATGAGCAGTTCTTC.

The chain has TRBV7-9 and TRBJ2-2, with TRBD1 matching over 7 bases. Germline V gene data show CDR1 as SEHNR and CDR2 as FQNEAQ (reference sequence). The V segment lost 4 bases and the J segment 4 bases; nucleotides outside the gene matches: 3. The CDR3 consists of 14 residues. The CDR3 is CASSSGTVTGELFF. In nucleotides, the CDR3 is TGTGCCAGCAGCTCCGGGACAGTCACCGGGGAGCTGTTTTTT.

This sequence joins TRBV27 and TRBJ2-5, with TRBD2 identical over 12 bases. Germline CDR1 reads MNHEY; CDR2 reads SMNVEV (reference sequence). CDR3 length: 18 amino acids. Trimming took 5 bases from V and 4 from J; bases not matched to a gene: 14. This chain's CDR3 is CASSQTNGLAGITETQYF. The CDR3 DNA sequence: TGTGCCAGCAGTCAAACCAACGGACTAGCGGGAATAACAGAGACCCAGTACTTC.

This clone showed up just once. V usage is TRBV18 and J usage is TRBJ2-3; a weak D match, TRBD1 (5 bases). Germline-derived CDR1 and CDR2 are KGHSH and LQKENI. The CDR3 is 15 residues long. Trimming removed 3 bases from V and 0 bases from J, with 10 bases in between. The CDR3 region is CASSPLTVSTDTQYF. The CDR3 nucleotides read TGTGCCAGCTCACCTCTGACAGTAAGCACAGATACGCAGTATTTT.

The V gene is TRBV7-3, the J gene TRBJ2-2, with D uncertain. V shed 5 bases and J shed 0 bases, with 13 bases lying between them. Germline assignment: CDR1 SGHTA and CDR2 FQGTGA. This CDR3 contains 16 residues. CDR3 in DNA: TGTGCCAGCAGCCAAAGTGGGTTCGCGAACACCGGGGAGCTGTTTTTT. Residues: CASSQSGFANTGELFF.

The V and J genes are TRBV5-1 and TRBJ2-4, with D perhaps being TRBD1 or TRBD2 (5 bases each). The CDR3 length is 14 residues. V was shortened by 2 bases and J by 7 bases, with 13 bases between the two germline ends. Germline CDR1 reads SGHRS; CDR2 reads YFSETQ. The DNA for the CDR3 is TGCGCCAGCAGCTTCGGTGCTGAGGGGAACATTCAGTACTTC. Translation: CASSFGAEGNIQYF. Full variable domain (missing parts from reference TRBV5-1 and TRBJ2-4): KAGVTQTPRYLIKTRGQQVTLSCSPISGHRSVSWYQQTPGQGLQFLFEYFSETQRNKGNFPGRFSGRQFSNSRSEMNVSTLELGDSALYLCASSFGAEGNIQYFGAGTRLSVL.

The genes are TRBV4-2 and TRBJ1-2, with D possibly being TRBD1 (6 bases). Germline V lookup: CDR1 LGHNA, CDR2 YNFKEQ. The CDR3 covers 18 residues. Trimming took 2 bases from V and 0 from J, leaving 19 bases between them. CDR3: CASSQNLGRGGTNYGYTF. The CDR3 nucleotides read TGTGCCAGCAGCCAAAACCTCGGACGCGGGGGCACTAACTATGGCTACACCTTC.

V gene TRBV27 combines with J gene TRBJ2-3; D gene ambiguous. Trimming took 8 bases from V and 5 from J, leaving 8 bases between them. This CDR3 spans 11 amino acids. Germline V gene lookup returns CDR1 MNHEY and CDR2 SMNVEV (reference sequence). CDR3 loop: CASGQLDTQYF. CDR3 coding DNA: TGTGCCAGCGGTCAGTTAGATACGCAGTATTTT.

The chain joins TRBV21-1 to TRBJ1-3; the table's TRBD1 call for D was not verified on the DNA. TRBV21-1 is flagged as a pseudogene. The CDR3 consists of 18 residues. CDR3 sequence reads: CASSKEGDRDRTGNTIYF. CDR3 nucleotide sequence: TGTGCCAGCAGCAAAGAGGGGGACAGGGATCGAACTGGAAACACCATATATTTT.

V gene TRBV4-1 combines with J gene TRBJ1-2; 11 nucleotides agree with TRBD1. Trimming took 4 bases from V and 7 from J; bases not matched to a gene: 5. CDR1 and CDR2 (germline): MGHRA, YSYEKL. The CDR3 is 14 amino acids. The CDR3 nucleotides read TGCGCCAGCAGCCCAGGACAGGGGGCGGTTGGCTACACCTTC. Its translation is CASSPGQGAVGYTF.

The rearrangement uses TRBV6-1 and TRBJ2-5; D unresolved. Germline V gene lookup returns CDR1 MNHNS and CDR2 SASEGT. The CDR3 runs 13 residues. Deletions cut 6 bases from V and 5 bases from J, with 13 bases between. CDR3 region: CASSQTGHETQYF. The CDR3, as DNA: TGTGCCAGCAGCCAGACCGGGCATGAGACCCAGTACTTC.